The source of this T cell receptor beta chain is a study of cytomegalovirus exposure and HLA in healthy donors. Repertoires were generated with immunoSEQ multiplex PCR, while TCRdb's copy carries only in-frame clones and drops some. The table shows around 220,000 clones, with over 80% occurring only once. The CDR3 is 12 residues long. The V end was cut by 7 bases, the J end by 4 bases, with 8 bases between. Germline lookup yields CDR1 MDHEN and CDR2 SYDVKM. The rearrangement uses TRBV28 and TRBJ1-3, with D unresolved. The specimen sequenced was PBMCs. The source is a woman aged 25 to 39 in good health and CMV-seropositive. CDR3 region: CASNRKGNTIYF. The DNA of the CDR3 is TGTGCCAGCAACCGTAAGGGAAACACCATATATTTT.